A single sample is the source of the 22 T cell receptor beta chains below, sequenced in a study of T cells in Graves' hyperthyroidism and ophthalmopathy. TCR beta CDR3 regions were amplified from RNA transcripts. Initially, a first-round RT-PCR of the TCR CDR3 employed the HTBI primer set. A single record per CDR3 protein comes from TCRdb applying MiXCR to the multiplex PCR reads. The sample shows hundreds of thousands of distinct CDR3 sequences, 45% of them seen only once. Sequencing was carried out using peripheral blood or thyroid tissue (not recorded which). The receptors shown here come from an adult man with Graves' disease, either hyperthyroidism or ophthalmopathy (not recorded which).

The chain has TRBV7-6 and TRBJ1-1, with D maybe TRBD1 (5 bases). The V gene lost 6 bases and the J gene lost 4 bases, with 18 bases spanning the gap. Germline CDR1 SGHVS, CDR2 FNYEAQ. The CDR3 consists of 15 residues. The CDR3 DNA sequence: TGTGCCAGCAGTTTCCTCTGGGGGTCAGGCACTGAAGCTTTCTTT. This translates into CASSFLWGSGTEAFF. The variable domain in full, completed from reference TRBV7-6 and TRBJ1-1, reads GAGVSQSPRYKVTKRGQDVALRCDPISGHVSLYWYRQALGQGPEFLTYFNYEAQQDKSGLPNDRFSAERPEGSISTLTIQRTEQRDSAMYRCASSFLWGSGTEAFFGQGTRLTVV.

This clonotype was seen repeatedly, ten times or more. This chain links TRBV15 with TRBJ1-6; no clear D gene. Trimming stripped 0 bases from V and 7 bases from J, with 13 bases between. CDR1 is LNHNV and CDR2 is YYDKDF in the germline V gene (reference sequence). The CDR3 runs to 16 residues. The CDR3 bases are TGTGCCACCAGCAGAGATCGGACGAGGAAAAATTCACCCCTCCACTTT. As protein: CATSRDRTRKNSPLHF. Variable domain in full (rest from reference TRBV15 and TRBJ1-6): DAMVIQNPRYQVTQFGKPVTLSCSQTLNHNVMYWYQQKSSQAPKLLFHYYDKDFNNEADTPDNFQSRRPNTSFCFLDIRSPGLGDTAMYLCATSRDRTRKNSPLHFGNGTRLTVT.

In its sample, this clonotype was seen many times. This chain links TRBV12-3 or TRBV12-4 with TRBJ1-2; no firm D call. The CDR3 consists of 12 residues. Trimming removed 3 bases from V and 6 bases from J, with 8 bases in between. DNA of the CDR3: TGTGCCAGCAGTTTTGTACAAGATGGCTACACCTTC. Protein product: CASSFVQDGYTF.

This clonotype was counted a few times. The chain is built from TRBV11-3 and TRBJ1-6; possible D gene TRBD1, 6 bases. The ends were cut back, 5 bases at V and 8 bases at J, with 31 bases in the middle. The CDR3 has 20 residues. From germline, CDR1 is SGHNT and CDR2 YENEEA. Here the CDR3 reads CASSLMGPRIPRTVHSPLHF. CDR3 DNA sequence: TGTGCCAGCAGCCTCATGGGACCCCGGATCCCCCGGACAGTCCATTCACCCCTCCACTTT.

The chain joins TRBV20-1 to TRBJ2-7; D is perhaps TRBD2 (7 bases). V lost 6 bases to trimming and J lost 5 bases, with 23 bases between them. Germline assignment: CDR1 DFQATT and CDR2 SNEGSKA (reference sequence). The CDR3 totals 15 residues. Here the CDR3 reads CSATARGGTRNEQYF. CDR3 bases: TGCAGTGCGACAGCCCGCGGGGGCACGAGGAACGAGCAGTACTTC.

This clonotype was counted at least ten times. This chain links TRBV24-1 with TRBJ1-2, with TRBD1 as a possible D gene (6 bases). CDR1 is KGHDR, CDR2 SFDVKD, per germline. With 4 bases removed from V and 4 bases from J, the gap between germline ends came to 12 bases. The CDR3 spans 14 residues. This CDR3 is CATSETDRSYGYTF. CDR3 DNA sequence: TGTGCCACCAGTGAGACCGACAGGAGCTATGGCTACACCTTC.

The chain joins TRBV7-9 to TRBJ2-6; TRBD1 matches at 10 bases. The CDR3 covers 18 residues. Germline CDR1 SEHNR, CDR2 FQNEAQ (reference sequence). The trim removed 6 bases at V and 4 bases at J, leaving 12 bases unmatched. This CDR3 reads CASSPRTGGVLGANVLTF. The DNA for the CDR3 is TGTGCCAGCAGTCCAAGGACAGGGGGAGTACTGGGGGCCAACGTCCTGACTTTC.

This clonotype was counted between two and nine times. The chain recombines TRBV20-1 with TRBJ1-2, with 9 bases lining up with TRBD1. This CDR3 comprises 13 residues. CDR1 DFQATT and CDR2 SNEGSKA come from the germline V gene (reference sequence). V gave up 6 bases and J gave up 6 bases; unmatched junction bases: 8. In DNA form, the CDR3 reads TGCAGTGCGAGGGACAGGGTGAACAATGGCTACACCTTC. This gives the protein CSARDRVNNGYTF.

This clonotype has a count of ten or more. V usage is TRBV7-2 and J usage is TRBJ1-6; 8 positions agree with TRBD1. This CDR3 contains 14 residues. CDR1 SGHTA and CDR2 FQGNSA come from the germline V gene. Trimming cost V 3 bases and J 13 bases; bases outside gene matches: 8. CDR3 loop: CASSFGGRGLPLHF. In DNA, the CDR3 is TGTGCCAGCAGCTTTGGCGGCAGGGGGCTGCCCCTCCACTTT.

The chain combines TRBV7-9 with TRBJ2-5, with D uncertain. V was shortened by 8 bases and J by 4 bases, with 14 bases between the two germline ends. This CDR3 region has 13 residues. Per germline, CDR1 SEHNR and CDR2 FQNEAQ (reference sequence). The CDR3 is CASRGYSRETQYF. DNA of the CDR3: TGTGCCAGCCGAGGCTATTCGCGAGAGACCCAGTACTTC.

This rearrangement joins TRBV10-3 to TRBJ2-7; 8 positions agree with TRBD1. The V segment lost 3 bases and the J segment 4 bases; nucleotides outside the gene matches: 8. CDR1 and CDR2 (germline): ENHRY, SYGVKD. The CDR3 has 15 amino acids. The CDR3 reads CAISERDRSGYEQYF. In DNA form, the CDR3 reads TGTGCCATCAGTGAAAGGGACAGGTCGGGATACGAGCAGTACTTC.

CDR3 bases: TGTGCCAGCAGTTGGGGGAGAACAGGTGAAGCTTTCTTT. Its protein product is CASSWGRTGEAFF. The chain uses TRBV6-2 or TRBV6-3 and TRBJ1-1, with D possibly TRBD1 on 5 matching bases. V shed 4 bases and J shed 7 bases, with 13 bases lying between them. Germline loops: CDR1 MNHEY, CDR2 SVGEGT. This CDR3 comprises 13 residues.

This clonotype appeared once. With a much larger clone just one base away, this may be a read error. This likely comes from a read error, as the CDR3 has no conserved phenylalanine or tryptophan at its end. V gene TRBV2 combines with J gene TRBJ1-1; D is unresolved. Germline-derived CDR1 and CDR2 are SNHLY and FYNNEI. This CDR3 spans 13 amino acids. V lost 7 bases and J 6 bases, leaving 15 bases between the germline ends. The CDR3 spells CASTTEVRAEAFS. CDR3 sequence (DNA): TGTGCCAGCACTACCGAAGTACGCGCTGAAGCTTTCTCT.

This clonotype occurred a few times. V gene TRBV11-2 combines with J gene TRBJ2-7; 9 positions match TRBD2. This CDR3 is built from 16 residues. J lost 6 bases, V lost 6 bases, and 15 bases had no gene match. Germline V lookup: CDR1 SGHAT, CDR2 FQNNGV. In nucleotides, the CDR3 is TGTGCCAGCAGTCCCAAGGGCTTGCGGGGGGGAGGCGAGCAGTACTTC. Protein: CASSPKGLRGGGEQYF. Combining the CDR3 with reference TRBV11-2 and TRBJ2-7 gives the whole variable domain EAGVAQSPRYKIIEKRQSVAFWCNPISGHATLYWYQQILGQGPKLLIQFQNNGVVDDSQLPKDRFSAERLKGVDSTLKIQPAKLEDSAVYLCASSPKGLRGGGEQYFGPGTRLTVT.

CDR3 nucleotides: TGCGCCAGCAGCTGGGGACCTACAACTAATGAAAAACTGTTTTTT. It yields the protein CASSWGPTTNEKLFF. V usage is TRBV5-1 and J usage is TRBJ1-4; a possible D gene is TRBD1 (5 bases). Trimming pared 3 bases from V and 0 bases from J, leaving 9 bases between. The CDR3 totals 15 residues. The germline V gene has CDR1 SGHRS and CDR2 YFSETQ.

This clonotype turned up a few times. V gene TRBV9 combines with J gene TRBJ1-2, with D possibly matching TRBD1 (6 bases). The length of the CDR3 is 15 residues. Trimming took 6 bases from V and 3 from J, leaving 18 bases between them. The germline V gene encodes CDR1 SGDLS and CDR2 YYNGEE. CDR3 coding DNA: TGTGCCAGCACAAAGAACCCGACAGGCGACTATGGCTACACCTTC. Translation: CASTKNPTGDYGYTF.

This clonotype was seen only a few times. The rearrangement links TRBV20-1 to TRBJ1-5; D unclear. V dropped 7 bases and J dropped 3 bases, with 13 bases sitting between them. The CDR3 length is 13 residues. The V gene's germline CDR1 is DFQATT and CDR2 SNEGSKA (reference sequence). The CDR3 region has the DNA TGCAGTGGGGGTAGGGATGACAATCAGCCCCAGCATTTT. It yields the protein CSGGRDDNQPQHF.

Of note for this clonotype: One junction end disagrees with the germline gene, perhaps due to a read error. V gene TRBV5-1 combines with J gene TRBJ2-5; no clear D gene. The CDR3 runs 14 residues. Germline CDR1 SGHRS, CDR2 YFSETQ. The CDR3 loop reads CASSLEAARETQYF. DNA of the CDR3: TGTGCCAGCAGCTTAGAGGCAGCACGAGAGACCCAGTACTTC. The variable domain in full, with the rest retrieved from reference TRBV5-1 and TRBJ2-5, is KAGVTQTPRYLIKTRGQQVTLSCSPISGHRSVSWYQQTPGQGLQFLFEYFSETQRNKGNFPGRFSGRQFSNSRSEMNVSTLELGDSALYLCASSLEAARETQYFGPGTRLLVL.

This clonotype was seen a few times. V and J are TRBV29-1 and TRBJ2-7; D gene unclear. The CDR3 spans 14 residues. V lost 0 bases to trimming and J lost 2 bases, with 11 bases between them. Looked up from germline, CDR1 is SQVTM and CDR2 is ANQGSEA. The CDR3 nucleotides are TGCAGCGTTGAAGAGCCCCGTCAAACCTACGAGCAGTACTTC. This encodes CSVEEPRQTYEQYF.

Only a few counts were recorded for this clonotype. The rearrangement joins TRBV10-3 to TRBJ2-7; 7 bases agree with TRBD1. The CDR3 has 14 amino acids. The germline V gene has CDR1 ENHRY and CDR2 SYGVKD. J was trimmed by 4 bases and V by 7 bases; bases with no gene match: 10. The CDR3 region has the DNA TGTGCCATCAAGGCTTTAGGGACAGCTTACGAGCAGTACTTC. Translating gives CAIKALGTAYEQYF.

As to this clonotype: Germline and junction disagree at one end, which may indicate a read error. The rearrangement joins TRBV2 to TRBJ1-2, with D maybe TRBD1 (6 bases). Germline CDR1 is SNHLY and CDR2 is FYNNEI. The CDR3 loop spans 13 amino acids. DNA of the CDR3: TGTGCCAGCGGTGACAGGTTGGGCTATGGCTACACCTTC. Amino acid sequence: CASGDRLGYGYTF.

CDR3 in DNA: TGCAGCTTAGATCGGGCAGCAGCTAACTATGGCTACACCTTC. As protein: CSLDRAAANYGYTF. The rearrangement uses TRBV29-1 and TRBJ1-2; D gene unclear. The germline V and J ends were trimmed by 8 bases and 0 bases, with 16 bases remaining between them. Germline V gives CDR1 SQVTM, CDR2 ANQGSEA. The CDR3 consists of 14 residues.